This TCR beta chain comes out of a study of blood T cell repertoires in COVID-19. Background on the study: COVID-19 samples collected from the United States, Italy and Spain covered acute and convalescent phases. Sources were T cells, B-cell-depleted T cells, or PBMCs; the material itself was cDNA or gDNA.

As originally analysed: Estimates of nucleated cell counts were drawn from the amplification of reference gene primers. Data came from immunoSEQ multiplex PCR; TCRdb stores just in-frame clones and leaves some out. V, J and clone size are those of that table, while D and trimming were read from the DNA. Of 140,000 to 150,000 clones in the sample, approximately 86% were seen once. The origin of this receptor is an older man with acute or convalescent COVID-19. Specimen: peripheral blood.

The CDR3 DNA follows: TGTGCCAGCAGCCACGGACTAGCGGGAGGCTCGAGGGCCGGGGAGCTGTTTTTT. It codes for CASSHGLAGGSRAGELFF. The rearrangement joins TRBV7-9 to TRBJ2-2; 14 bases match TRBD2. Germline V CDR1 and CDR2: SEHNR, FQNEAQ (reference sequence). This CDR3 is 18 amino acids long. Unmatched junction bases numbered 11, after V lost 5 bases and J lost 6 bases. Full variable domain (rest looked up from reference TRBV7-9 and TRBJ2-2): DTGVSQNPRHKITKRGQNVTFRCDPISEHNRLYWYRQTLGQGPEFLTYFQNEAQLEKSRLLSDRFSAERPKGSFSTLEIQRTEQGDSAMYLCASSHGLAGGSRAGELFFGEGSRLTVL.